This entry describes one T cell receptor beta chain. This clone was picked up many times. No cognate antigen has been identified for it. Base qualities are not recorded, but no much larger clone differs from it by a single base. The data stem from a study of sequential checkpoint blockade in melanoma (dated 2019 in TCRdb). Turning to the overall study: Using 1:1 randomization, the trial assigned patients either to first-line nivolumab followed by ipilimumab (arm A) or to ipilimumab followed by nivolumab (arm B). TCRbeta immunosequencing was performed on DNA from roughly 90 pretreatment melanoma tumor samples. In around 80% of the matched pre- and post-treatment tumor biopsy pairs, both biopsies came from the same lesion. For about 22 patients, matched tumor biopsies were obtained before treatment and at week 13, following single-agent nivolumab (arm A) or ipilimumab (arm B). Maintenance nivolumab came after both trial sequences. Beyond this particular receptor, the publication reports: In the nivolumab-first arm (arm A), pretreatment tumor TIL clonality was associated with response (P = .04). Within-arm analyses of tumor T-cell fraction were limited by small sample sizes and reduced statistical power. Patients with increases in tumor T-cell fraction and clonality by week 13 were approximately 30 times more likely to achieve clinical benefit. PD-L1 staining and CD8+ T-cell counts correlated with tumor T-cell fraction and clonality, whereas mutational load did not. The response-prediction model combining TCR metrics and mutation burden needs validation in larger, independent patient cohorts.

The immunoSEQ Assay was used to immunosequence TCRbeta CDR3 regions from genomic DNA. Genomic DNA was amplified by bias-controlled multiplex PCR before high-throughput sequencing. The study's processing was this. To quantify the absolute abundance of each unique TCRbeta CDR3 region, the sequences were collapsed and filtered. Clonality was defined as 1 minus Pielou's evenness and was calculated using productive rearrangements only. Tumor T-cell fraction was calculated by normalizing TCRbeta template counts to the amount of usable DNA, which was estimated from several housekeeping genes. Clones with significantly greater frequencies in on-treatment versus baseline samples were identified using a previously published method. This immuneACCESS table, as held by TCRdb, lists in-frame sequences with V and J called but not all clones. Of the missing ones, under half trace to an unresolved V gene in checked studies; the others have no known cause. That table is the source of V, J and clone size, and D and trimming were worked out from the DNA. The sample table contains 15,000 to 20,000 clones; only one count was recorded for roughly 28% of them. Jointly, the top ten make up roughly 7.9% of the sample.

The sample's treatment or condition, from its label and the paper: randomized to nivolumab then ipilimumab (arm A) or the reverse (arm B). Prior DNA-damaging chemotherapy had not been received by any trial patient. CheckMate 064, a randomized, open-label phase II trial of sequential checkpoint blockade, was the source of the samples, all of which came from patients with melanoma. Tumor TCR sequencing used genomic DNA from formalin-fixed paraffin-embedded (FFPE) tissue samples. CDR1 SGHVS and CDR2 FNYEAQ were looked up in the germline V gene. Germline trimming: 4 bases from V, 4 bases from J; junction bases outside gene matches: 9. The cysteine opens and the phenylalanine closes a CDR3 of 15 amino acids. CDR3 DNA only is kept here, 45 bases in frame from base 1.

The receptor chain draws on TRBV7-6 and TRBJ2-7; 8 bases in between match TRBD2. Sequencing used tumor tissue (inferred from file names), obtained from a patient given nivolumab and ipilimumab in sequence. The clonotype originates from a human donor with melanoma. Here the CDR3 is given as CASSWVGGRSYEQYF. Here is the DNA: TGTGCCAGCAGCTGGGTGGGCGGGAGGTCTTACGAGCAGTACTTC.